Presented here are 17 T cell receptor beta chains from one specimen sequenced in a study of T cells in Graves' hyperthyroidism and ophthalmopathy. Amplified TCR beta CDR3 regions derived from RNA transcripts. The primer set for the first-round RT-PCR of the TCR CDR3 was HTBI. TCRdb called the multiplex PCR reads again in MiXCR, with one record for every CDR3 protein. The table includes 300,000 to 450,000 distinct CDR3 sequences, about 14% detected once. Sequenced material: blood. Source of these receptors: a woman aged 55-70 years with Graves' hyperthyroidism.

This clonotype was counted many times. The J gene is TRBJ2-3, the V gene TRBV12-3 or TRBV12-4, with D unclear. The CDR3 runs to 12 residues. Trimming left V 2 bases short and J 4 bases short, with 4 bases between. CDR3 residues: CASSLLPDTQYF. The CDR3 DNA is TGTGCCAGCAGTTTATTACCAGATACGCAGTATTTT.

This clonotype was recorded many times. The CDR3 region is CASSQGAPGQGRTELFF. CDR3 coding DNA: TGTGCCAGCAGCCAAGGAGCACCGGGACAGGGGAGGACGGAACTGTTTTTT. The chain has TRBV3-1 and TRBJ1-4; 10 nucleotides align to TRBD1. Germline CDR1 is LGHDT and CDR2 is YNNKEL (reference sequence). The CDR3 has 17 amino acids. The junction had 14 bases not matched to a gene; V was cut back by 1 base and J by 12 bases.

This clonotype was counted at least ten times. The rearrangement joins TRBV6-1 to TRBJ2-7; maybe TRBD2 (5 bases). The V and J ends lost 5 bases and 3 bases respectively, with 14 bases between them. The CDR3 runs to 14 residues. Germline CDR1 reads MNHNS; CDR2 reads SASEGT. The CDR3 is CASSYGGSVYEQYF. In DNA, the CDR3 is TGTGCCAGCAGTTACGGAGGATCCGTCTACGAGCAGTACTTC.

At least ten counts were recorded for this clonotype. The CDR3 nucleotides are TGCGCCAGCAGTGAAGGGTCGGGACAGGGGAGTTACGAGCAGTACTTC. Encoded protein: CASSEGSGQGSYEQYF. The chain recombines TRBV10-1 with TRBJ2-7; TRBD1 agrees at 10 bases. Germline V gene sequence: CDR1 WNHNN, CDR2 SYGVQD (reference sequence). V lost 3 bases, J lost 4 bases, and 9 bases stayed unmatched. There are 16 residues in the CDR3.

This clonotype was detected ten times or more. The J gene is TRBJ2-1, the V gene TRBV11-2, with D tentatively TRBD1 or TRBD2 (5 bases each). Germline V gene sequence: CDR1 SGHAT, CDR2 FQNNGV. The CDR3 length is 19 residues. The germline V and J ends were trimmed by 0 bases and 0 bases, with 18 bases remaining between them. CDR3 nucleotide sequence: TGTGCCAGCAGCTTAGATGGGGGTAGTGCCCTTAGCTCCTACAATGAGCAGTTCTTC. Translating gives CASSLDGGSALSSYNEQFF.

There are many counts of this clonotype. The rearrangement uses TRBV7-6 and TRBJ2-7; D remains ambiguous. CDR3 length equals 13 residues. The germline V gene encodes CDR1 SGHVS and CDR2 FNYEAQ. V lost 3 bases to trimming and J lost 4 bases, with 10 bases between them. CDR3 nucleotide sequence: TGTGCCAGCAGCTTCCGCCTGTCATACGAGCAGTACTTC. Amino acid sequence: CASSFRLSYEQYF.

A remark on this clonotype: This may be a read error: a much more frequent sequence differs by one nucleotide. The chain combines TRBV19 with TRBJ1-2, with 7 bases matching TRBD1. Germline assignment: CDR1 LNHDA and CDR2 SQIVND (reference sequence). This CDR3 has 14 amino acids. The CDR3 is CASREQGRNYGNTF. DNA of the CDR3: TGTGCCAGTAGGGAACAGGGGCGTAACTATGGCAACACCTTC.

The V call is TRBV3-1, the J call TRBJ2-1; 7 nucleotides agree with TRBD2. This CDR3 region has 16 residues. Looked up from germline, CDR1 is LGHDT and CDR2 is YNNKEL (reference sequence). Losses at the gene ends were 3 bases for V and 6 bases for J; bases not matched to a gene: 11. In DNA, the CDR3 is TGTGCCAGCAGCCACGTCCGGGACTACCCTCCCAATGAGCAGTTCTTC. Translating gives CASSHVRDYPPNEQFF.

Concerning this clonotype: A much larger clone differs from this one at a single base, so this may be a read error. This chain links TRBV20-1 with TRBJ1-2; TRBD1 matches at 10 bases. The trim removed 4 bases at V and 4 bases at J, leaving 6 bases unmatched. Looked up from germline, CDR1 is DFQATT and CDR2 is SNEGSKA (reference sequence). This CDR3 spans 14 amino acids. The CDR3, as DNA: TGCAGTGCTACTCCGGGACAGGGGAGCTATGGCTACACCTTC. Amino acids: CSATPGQGSYGYTF.

This clonotype was observed many times. CDR3: CASSSTDRGETQYF. The DNA of the CDR3 is TGTGCCAGCAGTTCTACAGACAGGGGGGAGACCCAGTACTTC. The rearrangement uses TRBV12-3 or TRBV12-4 and TRBJ2-5; 9 nucleotides line up with TRBD1. J gave up 5 bases and V 4 bases, and 5 bases lay outside the gene matches. The CDR3 sequence is 14 residues long.

This clonotype was counted at least ten times. V usage is TRBV20-1 and J usage is TRBJ2-5; 11 bases line up with TRBD1. CDR1 and CDR2 from the germline V gene are DFQATT and SNEGSKA (reference sequence). With V trimmed by 5 bases and J by 5 bases, 7 bases remained unmatched. The CDR3 extends over 14 amino acids. The CDR3 region has the DNA TGCAGTGCTGCGGACAGGGGGCGAAGTGAGACCCAGTACTTC. It encodes CSAADRGRSETQYF.

The sample holds many counts of this clonotype. The chain joins TRBV27 to TRBJ2-5; TRBD1 is a possible D gene (5 bases). Germline loops: CDR1 MNHEY, CDR2 SMNVEV (reference sequence). V lost 2 bases, J lost 5 bases, and 15 bases lay in between. This CDR3 has 15 amino acids. CDR3 coding DNA: TGTGCCAGCAGTTTAAAGGCAGGGAAATGGGAGACCCAGTACTTC. This codes for CASSLKAGKWETQYF.

This clonotype was seen repeatedly, ten times or more. The chain is built from TRBV5-1 and TRBJ2-7; TRBD1 might be the D (5 bases). Germline V gene data show CDR1 as SGHRS and CDR2 as YFSETQ. The CDR3 covers 14 residues. V gave up 1 base and J gave up 5 bases, with 13 bases separating them. CDR3 nucleotide sequence: TGCGCCAGCAGCTTGAGGATGCAGGGTCACGAGCAGTACTTC. Its protein product is CASSLRMQGHEQYF.

The chain joins TRBV7-9 to TRBJ2-1; D is uncertain. The CDR3 sequence is 15 residues long. Looked up from germline, CDR1 is SEHNR and CDR2 is FQNEAQ (reference sequence). Trimming took 2 bases from V and 0 from J, leaving 8 bases between them. The CDR3 loop is CASSLILGSYNEQFF. Written as DNA, the CDR3 is TGTGCCAGCAGCTTAATTCTAGGCTCCTACAATGAGCAGTTCTTC.

The V call is TRBV5-1, the J call TRBJ2-1, with 7 bases identical to TRBD2. The CDR3 is 12 residues long. Germline CDR1 SGHRS, CDR2 YFSETQ. J lost 13 bases, V lost 0 bases, and 4 bases had no gene match. DNA for the CDR3: TGCGCCAGCAGCTTGGGGGGGGGTCTACAGTTCTTC. It specifies CASSLGGGLQFF.

V is TRBV6-1 and J is TRBJ2-2; D is possibly TRBD2 (5 bases). The V end lost 10 bases, the J end lost 5 bases, and 17 bases lay between the germline ends. CDR3 length equals 14 residues. Germline V lookup: CDR1 MNHNS, CDR2 SASEGT. For the CDR3, the DNA is TGTGCCACCAGCCTCTTTCGGGGAACCGGGGAGCTGTTTTTT. Translation gives CATSLFRGTGELFF.

This clonotype was observed a few times. V usage is TRBV3-1 and J usage is TRBJ2-7; 9 bases line up with TRBD2. Germline-derived CDR1 and CDR2 are LGHDT and YNNKEL (reference sequence). V trimming: 5 bases; J trimming: 6 bases; junction bases outside the gene matches: 11. The CDR3 sequence is 15 residues long. The CDR3 DNA follows: TGTGCCAGCAGCAACCTAGCGGGGTCTCTGGGCGAGCAGTACTTC. Translation gives CASSNLAGSLGEQYF.